Listed below are T cell receptor beta chains from one sample, sequenced in a study of CD8 T cells in Susac syndrome. A single record per CDR3 protein comes from TCRdb applying MiXCR to the immunoSEQ multiplex PCR reads. The sample carries about 130,000 distinct CDR3 sequences, roughly 94% recorded once. Input material: CD4+ T cells from PBMCs. The receptors stem from a human donor with multiple sclerosis. Each CDR3 is given with its conserved first and last residue. The D gene is left open where the match is weak. Clone size is stated in some rows and not others, as once, few, many or a class when expanded.

J | size | V | D | CDR3 | DNA
TRBJ2-3 | . | TRBV12-3/TRBV12-4 | . | CASSSGFRTQYF | TGTGCCAGCAGTTCAGGGTTTCGTACGCAGTATTTT
TRBJ2-5 | once | TRBV10-3 | . | CAISESKMETQYF | TGTGCCATCAGTGAGTCGAAAATGGAGACCCAGTACTTC
TRBJ2-5 | . | TRBV30 | TRBD2 | CAWSLAGGSLETQYF | TGTGCCTGGAGCCTAGCGGGGGGGTCTTTAGAGACCCAGTACTTC
TRBJ2-1 | . | TRBV18 | . | CASSPPRAGGYNEQFF | TGTGCCAGCTCACCACCAAGGGCAGGAGGTTACAATGAGCAGTTCTTC
TRBJ2-5 | . | TRBV6-5 | . | CASSRMRLGETQYF | TGTGCCAGCAGTCGTATGAGGTTGGGTGAGACCCAGTACTTC
TRBJ1-2 | . | TRBV30 | . | CAWSRGLDGYTF | TGTGCCTGGAGCAGGGGACTCGATGGCTACACCTTC
TRBJ2-4 | . | TRBV10-1 | . | CASSETRYIQYF | TGCGCCAGCAGTGAGACCCGATACATTCAGTACTTC
TRBJ1-2 | . | TRBV20-1 | TRBD1 | CSARDDRGNYGYTF | TGCAGTGCTAGAGATGACAGGGGCAACTATGGCTACACCTTC
TRBJ1-5 | . | TRBV20-1 | . | CSARDRGKGDQPQHF | TGCAGTGCTAGAGATCGAGGGAAAGGGGATCAGCCCCAGCATTTT
TRBJ2-5 | . | TRBV28 | TRBD1 | CASNLQGAWETQYF | TGTGCCAGCAATTTGCAGGGGGCATGGGAGACCCAGTACTTC
TRBJ2-7 | . | TRBV15 | TRBD1 | CATSLDRGGYEQYF | TGTGCCACCAGCTTGGACAGGGGGGGGTACGAGCAGTACTTC
TRBJ2-6 | . | TRBV12-3/TRBV12-4 | . | CASSFPGLRSGANVLTF | TGTGCCAGCAGTTTCCCGGGACTCCGCTCTGGGGCCAACGTCCTGACTTTC
TRBJ2-3 | . | TRBV5-6 | . | CASRRGLAPDTQYF | TGTGCCAGCAGGAGAGGGCTAGCGCCAGATACGCAGTATTTT
TRBJ1-6 | . | TRBV15 | . | CATSRVLDSGSVSYNSPLHF | TGTGCCACCAGCAGGGTCCTCGACAGTGGGTCAGTATCCTATAATTCACCCCTCCACTTT
TRBJ2-7 | once | TRBV5-4 | TRBD1 | CASSLLQGVHEQYF | TGTGCCAGCAGCTTACTGCAGGGGGTCCACGAGCAGTACTTC
TRBJ1-1 | . | TRBV18 | . | CASSPSGRGTEAFF | TGTGCCAGCTCACCGTCCGGGCGAGGCACTGAAGCTTTCTTT
TRBJ2-7 | . | TRBV6-2/TRBV6-3 | . | CASSRVGNEQYF | TGTGCCAGCAGTCGGGTCGGGAACGAGCAGTACTTC
TRBJ2-5 | . | TRBV9 | TRBD2 | CASSALLAGGQETQYF | TGTGCCAGCAGCGCTCTACTAGCGGGGGGACAAGAGACCCAGTACTTC
TRBJ2-5 | . | TRBV29-1 | TRBD1 | CSVRLTGVETQYF | TGCAGCGTCCGACTCACAGGGGTGGAGACCCAGTACTTC
TRBJ2-7 | . | TRBV12-3/TRBV12-4 | . | CASTYRSEQYF | TGTGCCAGCACCTACCGGTCGGAGCAGTACTTC
TRBJ2-3 | . | TRBV11-2 | . | CASSLGLTSLDTQYF | TGTGCCAGCAGCTTAGGGCTGACTAGTTTGGATACGCAGTATTTT
TRBJ1-2 | . | TRBV29-1 | . | CSVEPPGSGYTF | TGCAGCGTTGAACCTCCGGGATCCGGCTACACCTTC
TRBJ1-5 | few | TRBV5-6 | . | CASSLRGNQPQHF | TGTGCCAGCAGCTTGCGGGGGAATCAGCCCCAGCATTTT
TRBJ2-2 | . | TRBV11-2 | . | CASSSRLETGELFF | TGTGCCAGCAGCTCTCGACTAGAAACCGGGGAGCTGTTTTTT
TRBJ2-3 | . | TRBV5-6 | . | CASSLGWTGSTDTQYF | TGTGCCAGCAGCTTAGGTTGGACTGGTAGCACAGATACGCAGTATTTT
TRBJ1-1 | . | TRBV7-2 | . | CASSFGTANTEAFF | TGTGCCAGCAGTTTCGGGACCGCGAACACTGAAGCTTTCTTT
TRBJ2-7 | once | TRBV27 | TRBD1 | CASSLRTGGPYEQYF | TGTGCCAGCAGCTTAAGAACAGGGGGCCCCTACGAGCAGTACTTC
TRBJ2-2 | . | TRBV15 | . | CATSIDTGELFF | TGTGCCACCAGCATAGACACCGGGGAGCTGTTTTTT
TRBJ2-3 | . | TRBV10-2 | . | CASSERTSYTDTQYF | TGCGCCAGCAGTGAGAGAACCAGTTACACAGATACGCAGTATTTT
TRBJ2-1 | . | TRBV7-2 | . | CASSLYPGGGTNEQFF | TGTGCCAGCAGCTTATACCCGGGGGGCGGGACCAATGAGCAGTTCTTC
TRBJ1-1 | . | TRBV7-9 | . | CASSLPSNTEAFF | TGTGCCAGCAGCCTTCCGTCCAACACTGAAGCTTTCTTT
TRBJ2-3 | . | TRBV20-1 | TRBD2 | CSARNPSGSTDTQYF | TGCAGTGCTAGAAATCCTAGCGGGAGCACAGATACGCAGTATTTT
TRBJ1-5 | . | TRBV2 | TRBD1 | CASSEGDRRTNQPQHF | TGTGCCAGCAGTGAAGGGGACAGGCGGACCAATCAGCCCCAGCATTTT
TRBJ1-1 | once | TRBV4-1 | TRBD1 | CASSPRQGARRDTEAFF | TGCGCCAGCAGCCCGAGACAGGGGGCGAGAAGGGACACTGAAGCTTTCTTT
TRBJ2-7 | . | TRBV30 | . | CAWKGRGPGEQYF | TGTGCCTGGAAAGGCAGGGGTCCCGGAGAGCAGTACTTC
TRBJ1-1 | . | TRBV6-5 | . | CASSYRPGANTEAFF | TGTGCCAGCAGTTACCGTCCGGGGGCGAACACCGAAGCTTTCTTT
TRBJ2-3 | . | TRBV5-1 | TRBD2 | CASSPAGGPTDTQYF | TGCGCCAGCAGCCCTGCGGGAGGACCCACAGATACGCAGTATTTT
TRBJ2-7 | . | TRBV19 | . | CASMGTPNSYEQYF | TGTGCCAGTATGGGGACACCTAACTCCTACGAGCAGTACTTC
TRBJ2-2 | . | TRBV20-1 | . | CSAREVAGELFF | TGCAGTGCTAGAGAGGTCGCCGGGGAGCTGTTTTTT
TRBJ1-1 | . | TRBV7-2 | . | CASSPEGLMNTEAFF | TGTGCCAGCAGCCCCGAGGGACTGATGAACACTGAAGCTTTCTTT
TRBJ2-3 | . | TRBV11-3 | TRBD1 | CASSRGTGGRVTDTQYF | TGTGCCAGCAGCCGCGGGACAGGAGGGCGGGTGACAGATACGCAGTATTTT
TRBJ1-6 | . | TRBV27 | . | CASSRGGSYNSPLHF | TGTGCCAGCAGTCGGGGTGGCTCCTATAATTCACCCCTCCACTTT
TRBJ2-5 | . | TRBV4-1 | . | CASSQATGRGQETQYF | TGCGCCAGCAGCCAAGCTACGGGGAGGGGGCAAGAGACCCAGTACTTC
TRBJ2-7 | . | TRBV30 | . | CAWTGRAGSEQYF | TGTGCCTGGACAGGACGGGCCGGGAGCGAGCAGTACTTC
TRBJ2-5 | . | TRBV3-1 | TRBD2 | CASSRLAGMQETQYF | TGTGCCAGCAGCCGACTAGCGGGAATGCAAGAGACCCAGTACTTC
TRBJ2-6 | . | TRBV27 | . | CASSFRGGRGANVLTF | TGTGCCAGCAGTTTTAGGGGGGGGCGTGGGGCCAACGTCCTGACTTTC
TRBJ2-5 | . | TRBV3-1 | TRBD2 | CASSLAGEGETQYF | TGTGCCAGCAGCCTAGCGGGAGAAGGGGAGACCCAGTACTTC
TRBJ2-5 | . | TRBV3-1 | . | CASSQSQETQYF | TGTGCCAGCAGCCAGAGCCAAGAGACCCAGTACTTC
TRBJ2-1 | once | TRBV19 | TRBD2 | CASSIDGTSNSYNEQFF | TGTGCCAGTAGTATAGATGGGACTAGCAACTCCTACAATGAGCAGTTCTTC
TRBJ1-1 | few | TRBV5-1 | . | CASSLNSGNTEAFF | TGCGCCAGCAGCTTGAATTCGGGGAACACTGAAGCTTTCTTT
TRBJ1-1 | . | TRBV6-5 | TRBD1 | CASSYTGDTEAFF | TGTGCCAGCAGTTACACAGGGGACACTGAAGCTTTCTTT
TRBJ1-2 | . | TRBV12-3/TRBV12-4 | TRBD1 | CASSTRQGDNYGYTF | TGTGCCAGCAGTACTCGACAGGGAGATAACTATGGCTACACCTTC
TRBJ2-3 | once | TRBV15 | . | CATSRDSRLEGDTQYF | TGTGCCACCAGCAGAGATTCGCGACTAGAAGGGGATACGCAGTATTTT